This TCR beta chain was retrieved from a study of blood T cell repertoires in COVID-19. This clone was seen a handful of times. Clinical history as reported by participants underpinned cohort assignment. J was trimmed by 6 bases and V by 3 bases; bases with no gene match: 7. CDR3 length equals 14 residues. Looked up from germline, CDR1 is MNHNS and CDR2 is SASEGT. Authors' processing steps: Cell counts per sample came from amplifying reference gene primers. Profiled with immunoSEQ multiplex PCR; TCRdb holds only in-frame clones, not every one. That table furnishes V, J and clone size, whereas the DNA furnished D and trimming. This sample has 200,000 to 250,000 clones, with just over 85% found just once.

This chain connects TRBV6-1 to TRBJ1-2; 7 nucleotides agree with TRBD1. The sequenced material came from PBMCs or T cells enriched from blood (not recorded which). The clonotype comes from a woman between 45 and 60 years old with acute COVID-19. CDR3 loop: CASSDSTGWNGYTF. CDR3 coding DNA: TGTGCCAGCAGTGATTCGACAGGGTGGAATGGCTACACCTTC.